This T cell receptor beta chain was identified in a study of CD8 T cells in ankylosing spondylitis. General study results and limits: The authors found the disease-linked clones to be CD8+ and relatively rare in peripheral blood. Reactive arthritis synovial fluid and blood were previously reported to contain some motif variants.

TCRdb used MiXCR to reprocess the 5' RACE reads, holding one entry per CDR3 protein. The sample holds about 240,000 distinct CDR3 sequences, 24% seen once. The CDR3 runs to 13 residues. Germline trimming cut 10 bases from V and 5 bases from J; bases unmatched to any gene: 10. Note on this clonotype: Antigen specificity is unknown.

Material for sequencing was blood, either unsorted or a sorted T cell fraction (not recorded which). This clonotype originated in a male donor with ankylosing spondylitis or in good health (not recorded which). This sequence joins TRBV12-3 or TRBV12-4 and TRBJ2-7, with 8 bases lining up with TRBD1. The CDR3 spells CATRTGLRDEQYF. CDR3 coding DNA: TGTGCCACCCGGACAGGGCTTCGGGACGAGCAGTACTTC.